This T cell receptor beta chain was sequenced during a study of T cells in Graves' hyperthyroidism and ophthalmopathy. The study's findings and limits: Blood also contained most expanded thyroid clonotypes above 0.001.

With 3 bases clipped from V and 7 bases from J, the junction kept 10 bases outside the gene matches. The CDR3 contains 15 residues. Germline CDR1 reads KGHDR; CDR2 reads SFDVKD. This clonotype has only a few counts. Antigen unknown. TCR beta CDR3 sequences were amplified from RNA transcripts. In the first-round RT-PCR of the TCR CDR3, the HTBI primer set was used. TCRdb reprocessed the multiplex PCR reads via MiXCR and lists one record per CDR3 protein. The repertoire has 350,000 to 450,000 distinct CDR3 sequences, about a sixth of them found once; the top ten carry almost 35%. The chain couples TRBV24-1 to TRBJ1-2, with TRBD1 matching over 7 bases. The sample taken for sequencing was blood. The receptor's source is a young woman with Graves' hyperthyroidism that later progressed to Graves' ophthalmopathy. CDR3 in amino acids: CATSDPNRGGFGYTF. The CDR3 DNA sequence: TGTGCCACCAGTGATCCCAACAGGGGAGGTTTTGGCTACACCTTC.